This T cell receptor beta chain was captured in a study of tumor-infiltrating lymphocytes in localized non-small cell lung cancer. Study information: Some samples were collected after neoadjuvant chemotherapy; smokers, never-smokers and several histologies were included.

The V segment lost 2 bases and the J segment 9 bases; nucleotides outside the gene matches: 3. Germline V gene sequence: CDR1 MNHEY, CDR2 SVGAGI. This CDR3 comprises 13 residues. Profiling relied on immunoSEQ multiplex PCR, and the TCRdb table lists in-frame clones only, not all of them. The data contain about 22,000 clones, 60% to 80% of them seen just once; the ten biggest clones take up under 4%. The gene calls are TRBV6-5 and TRBJ2-1; 8 bases agree with TRBD2. The receptor was isolated from a human donor with non-small cell lung cancer. The sequencing sample was made of lung tumor tissue. CDR3 bases: TGTGCCAGCAGTTACCGCCTAGCGGGTGAGCAGTTCTTC. This translates into CASSYRLAGEQFF.